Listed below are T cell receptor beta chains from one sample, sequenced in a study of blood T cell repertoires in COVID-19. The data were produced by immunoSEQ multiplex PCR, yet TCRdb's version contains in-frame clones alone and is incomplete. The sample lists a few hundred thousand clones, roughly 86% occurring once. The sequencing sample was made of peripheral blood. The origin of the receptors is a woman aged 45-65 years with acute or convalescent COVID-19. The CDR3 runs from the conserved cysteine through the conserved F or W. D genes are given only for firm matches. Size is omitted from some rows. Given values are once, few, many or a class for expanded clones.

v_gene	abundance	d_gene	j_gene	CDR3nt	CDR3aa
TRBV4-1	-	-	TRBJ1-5	TGCGCCAGCAGCCAATATACGGAGTCAATTCAGCCCCAGCATTTT	CASSQYTESIQPQHF
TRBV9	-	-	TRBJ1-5	TGTGCCAGCAGCGTAGGGGGCTCGAGCAATCAGCCCCAGCATTTT	CASSVGGSSNQPQHF
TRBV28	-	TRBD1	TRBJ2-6	TGTGCCAGCAGGCCGGACAGGGGCTCAGGGGCCAACGTCCTGACTTTC	CASRPDRGSGANVLTF
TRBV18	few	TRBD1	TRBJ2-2	TGTGCCAGCTCACCACGGAGACAGGGTGACGCCGGGGAGCTGTTTTTT	CASSPRRQGDAGELFF
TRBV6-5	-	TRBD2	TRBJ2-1	TGTGCCAGCCGGTCGACTAGCGGCTACAATGAGCAGTTCTTC	CASRSTSGYNEQFF
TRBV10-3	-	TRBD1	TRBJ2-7	TGTGCCACGAAGGGACAGGGTAGCTCCTACGAGCAGTACTTC	CATKGQGSSYEQYF
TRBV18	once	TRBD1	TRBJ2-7	TGTGCCAGCTCACCAGACAGGGCATACGAGCAGTACTTC	CASSPDRAYEQYF
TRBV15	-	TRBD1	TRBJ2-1	TGTGCCACCAGCAGAGTGCCAGGGACAGGTGTTTGGAATGAGCAGTTCTTC	CATSRVPGTGVWNEQFF
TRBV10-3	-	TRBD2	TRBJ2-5	TGTGCCATCAGTCCCGCGGGAGAAGGGGAGACCCAGTACTTC	CAISPAGEGETQYF
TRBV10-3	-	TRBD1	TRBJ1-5	TGTGCCATCAGCACAGGGGGCAAGGATCAGCCCCAGCATTTT	CAISTGGKDQPQHF
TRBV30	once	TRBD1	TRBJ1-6	TGTGCCTGGAGTTTGTGGGACAGGTCCTCCTATAATTCACCCCTCCACTTT	CAWSLWDRSSYNSPLHF
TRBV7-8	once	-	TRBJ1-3	TGTGCCAGCAGCTTAGTGGCCGGAGGCCTCTCTGGAAACACCATATATTTT	CASSLVAGGLSGNTIYF
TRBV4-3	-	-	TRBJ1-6	TGCGCCAGCAGCCAAGATCTTCTTCCAGGGCTTAATTCACCCCTCCACTTT	CASSQDLLPGLNSPLHF
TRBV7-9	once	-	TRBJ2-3	TGTGCCAGCAGCTTGCAAAGGGGGAGCACAGATACGCAGTATTTT	CASSLQRGSTDTQYF
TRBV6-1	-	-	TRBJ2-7	TGTGCCAGCAGTGAGATTAGCGGAGGGTACGAGCAGTACTTC	CASSEISGGYEQYF
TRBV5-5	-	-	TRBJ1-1	TGTGCCAGCAGCTTGGACAGACTGAACACTGAAGCTTTCTTT	CASSLDRLNTEAFF
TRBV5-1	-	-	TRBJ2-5	TGCGCCAGCAGCTTGGAACGGAGCCAAGAGACCCAGTACTTC	CASSLERSQETQYF
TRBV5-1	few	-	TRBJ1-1	TGCGCCAGCAGCGACCATAGGGAGGGTGGAACTGAAGCTTTCTTT	CASSDHREGGTEAFF
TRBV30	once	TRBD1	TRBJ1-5	TGTGCCTGGAGTCCCGACAGGGGAAGGTATCAGCCCCAGCATTTT	CAWSPDRGRYQPQHF
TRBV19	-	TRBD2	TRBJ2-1	TGTGCCAGTAGTATAGATCACGGGAGGAGCTCCTACAATGAGCAGTTCTTC	CASSIDHGRSSYNEQFF
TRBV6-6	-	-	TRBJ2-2	TGTGCCAGCACCCCCCGGGCCGGGGAGCTGTTTTTT	CASTPRAGELFF
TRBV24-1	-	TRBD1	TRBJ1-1	TGTGCCACCAGTGCCGGGGGACAGGGGGCAATTGGCAACACTGAAGCTTTCTTT	CATSAGGQGAIGNTEAFF
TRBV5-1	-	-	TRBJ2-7	TGCGCCAGCAGCTTGGAACTCGGCTACGAGCAGTACTTC	CASSLELGYEQYF
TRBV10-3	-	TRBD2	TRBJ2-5	TGTGCCATCAGTGAGTCGGGACTAGAGGGAGAGACCCAGTACTTC	CAISESGLEGETQYF
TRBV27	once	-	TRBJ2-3	TGTGCCAGCAGTTTATCGCGGGGCGCAGATACGCAGTATTTT	CASSLSRGADTQYF
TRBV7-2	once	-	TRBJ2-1	TGTGCCAGCAGCTTATCCCAGGGGTCGTACAATGAGCAGTTCTTC	CASSLSQGSYNEQFF
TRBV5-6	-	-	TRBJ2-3	TGTGCCAGCAGCGACAGACCCGCCGATACGCAGTATTTT	CASSDRPADTQYF
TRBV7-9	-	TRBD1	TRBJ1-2	TGTGCCAGCACCAGCGCGGGACAGCGTAAATTTAACTATGGCTACACCTTC	CASTSAGQRKFNYGYTF
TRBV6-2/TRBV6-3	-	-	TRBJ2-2	TGTGCCAGCAGTTACTCTCCTGACAGGCTGGCCACCGGGGAGCTGTTTTTT	CASSYSPDRLATGELFF
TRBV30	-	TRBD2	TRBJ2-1	TGTGCCTGGAGTGTACCTTGGACTAGCGGAGGGCCCCCGTTCTTC	CAWSVPWTSGGPPFF
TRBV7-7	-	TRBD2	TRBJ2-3	TGTGCTAGCAGCTCCCTAGCGGGAGGGCCCTCAGATACGCAGTATTTT	CASSSLAGGPSDTQYF
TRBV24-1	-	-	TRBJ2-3	TGTGCCACCAGTGATTGGCGCGGGAGCACAGATACGCAGTATTTT	CATSDWRGSTDTQYF
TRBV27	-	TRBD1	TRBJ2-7	TGTGCCAGCAGTTCGCAAGGGGGCCAATCCTACGAGCAGTACTTC	CASSSQGGQSYEQYF
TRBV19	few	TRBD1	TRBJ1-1	TGTGCCAGTAGTATATCAGACAGGGGCCGCACTGAAGCTTTCTTT	CASSISDRGRTEAFF
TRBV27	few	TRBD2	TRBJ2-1	TGTGCCAGCAGCCCCGGGGCGGTAAAGAGGACTAGCTCCTACAATGAGCAGTTCTTC	CASSPGAVKRTSSYNEQFF
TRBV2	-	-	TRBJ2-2	TGTGCCAGCAGTGCTTTGGCTTTCGCTGGGGAGCTGTTTTTT	CASSALAFAGELFF
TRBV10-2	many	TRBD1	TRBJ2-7	TGCGCCAGCAGTGTTTGGGGACAGGGATTAAACTACGAGCAGTACTTC	CASSVWGQGLNYEQYF
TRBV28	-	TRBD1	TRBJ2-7	TGTGCCAGCAGTTGGACCGGGACAGGCTACGAGCAGTACTTC	CASSWTGTGYEQYF